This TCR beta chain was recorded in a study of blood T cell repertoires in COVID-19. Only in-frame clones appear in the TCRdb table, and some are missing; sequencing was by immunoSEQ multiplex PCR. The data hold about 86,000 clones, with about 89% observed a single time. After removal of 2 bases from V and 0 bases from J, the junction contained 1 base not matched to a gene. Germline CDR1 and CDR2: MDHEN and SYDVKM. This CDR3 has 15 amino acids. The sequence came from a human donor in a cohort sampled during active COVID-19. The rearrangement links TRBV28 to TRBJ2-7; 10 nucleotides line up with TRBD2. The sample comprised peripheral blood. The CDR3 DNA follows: TGTGCCAGCAGTTTAGCTAGCGGGGGCTCCTACGAGCAGTACTTC. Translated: CASSLASGGSYEQYF.